The 29 T cell receptor beta chains presented below share a single source sample, sequenced in a study of blood T cell repertoires in COVID-19. Using immunoSEQ multiplex PCR, the repertoire was profiled, and TCRdb retains in-frame clones only, with some absent. The table shows some 200,000 clones, with 70% to 80% occurring only once. Sequences were obtained from peripheral blood. The receptors shown here come from a woman aged 50 to 65 with active or convalescent COVID-19.

The J gene is TRBJ2-7, the V gene TRBV6-2 or TRBV6-3; perhaps TRBD1 as D (5 bases). CDR3 length: 15 residues. Germline V gene lookup returns CDR1 MNHEY and CDR2 SVGEGT. V lost 5 bases and J lost 3, with 17 bases in between. The CDR3 bases are TGTGCCAGCAGTCCAGGGTTCTCGAAACACTACGAGCAGTACTTC. This sequence encodes CASSPGFSKHYEQYF.

The rearrangement links TRBV6-6 to TRBJ2-5; D might be TRBD2 (5 bases). Germline assignment: CDR1 MNHNY and CDR2 SVGAGI (reference sequence). The CDR3 has 16 amino acids. V was shortened by 6 bases and J by 4 bases, with 21 bases between the two germline ends. CDR3 loop: CASSPGVGRPSETQYF. The CDR3 nucleotides read TGTGCCAGCAGCCCCGGGGTAGGGCGCCCCTCAGAGACCCAGTACTTC.

This rearrangement joins TRBV19 to TRBJ2-2; 8 positions match TRBD1. CDR1 and CDR2 (germline): LNHDA, SQIVND (reference sequence). The V segment lost 7 bases and the J segment 5 bases; nucleotides outside the gene matches: 15. The CDR3 loop spans 17 amino acids. This chain's CDR3 is CASTNSPGQGRTGELFF. CDR3 in DNA: TGTGCCAGTACCAATTCCCCCGGACAGGGTAGGACCGGGGAGCTGTTTTTT.

The chain links TRBV2 to TRBJ2-7; 9 nucleotides line up with TRBD2. J lost 4 bases, V lost 6 bases, and 4 bases had no gene match. The CDR3 has 13 residues. Germline CDR1 is SNHLY and CDR2 is FYNNEI. This CDR3 is CASRRGGGYEQYF. CDR3 nucleotides: TGTGCCAGCAGACGCGGGGGGGGATACGAGCAGTACTTC.

This chain links TRBV30 with TRBJ2-1; D is perhaps TRBD1 (5 bases). CDR3 length: 15 residues. V was shortened by 3 bases and J by 4 bases, with 16 bases between the two germline ends. Germline V lookup: CDR1 GTSNPN, CDR2 SVGIG (reference sequence). The CDR3 is CAWSSQERRYNEQFF. In nucleotides, the CDR3 is TGTGCCTGGAGCTCACAGGAGAGGCGATACAATGAGCAGTTCTTC.

The rearrangement uses TRBV7-2 and TRBJ1-4; D perhaps matches TRBD1 (5 bases). Trimming pared 1 base from V and 10 bases from J, leaving 13 bases between. Germline CDR1 is SGHTA and CDR2 is FQGNSA. The CDR3 covers 14 residues. As DNA, the CDR3 is TGTGCCAGCAGCTTAGATCTGGGGCCGGGAAAACTGTTTTTT. Residues: CASSLDLGPGKLFF.

This clone was seen only a few times. The V and J genes are TRBV7-9 and TRBJ2-7; 10 bases fit TRBD1. Germline V gene sequence: CDR1 SEHNR, CDR2 FQNEAQ (reference sequence). CDR3 length: 15 residues. V lost 0 bases, J lost 1 base, and 0 bases stayed unmatched. The CDR3 here is CASSLADRGSYEQYF. CDR3 coding DNA: TGTGCCAGCAGCTTAGCGGACAGGGGGTCCTACGAGCAGTACTTC.

A few counts support this clone. CDR3 DNA: TGTGCCAGTACTCCGGGACAGGGGGCGCGAGGGAATGGCAATCAGCCCCAGCATTTT. This sequence encodes CASTPGQGARGNGNQPQHF. V and J are TRBV19 and TRBJ1-5; 12 bases match TRBD1. J lost 2 bases, V lost 7 bases, and 15 bases had no gene match. CDR3 length: 19 residues. Per the germline V gene, CDR1 is LNHDA and CDR2 is SQIVND (reference sequence). Full variable domain (missing parts from reference TRBV19 and TRBJ1-5): DGGITQSPKYLFRKEGQNVTLSCEQNLNHDAMYWYRQDPGQGLRLIYYSQIVNDFQKGDIAEGYSVSREKKESFPLTVTSAQKNPTAFYLCASTPGQGARGNGNQPQHFGDGTRLSIL.

This chain connects TRBV7-9 to TRBJ2-7; 7 bases fit TRBD1. The CDR3 is made up of 15 amino acids. The germline CDR1 and CDR2 sequences are SEHNR and FQNEAQ (reference sequence). With V trimmed by 2 bases and J by 0 bases, 4 bases remained unmatched. The CDR3 nucleotides are TGTGCCAGCAGCTTAAAAGGGACAGCCTCCTACGAGCAGTACTTC. Its protein product is CASSLKGTASYEQYF.

This clone came up a few times. V and J are TRBV19 and TRBJ1-5, with D tentatively TRBD1 (6 bases). The V gene lost 2 bases and the J gene lost 7 bases, with 12 bases spanning the gap. Germline V gene data show CDR1 as LNHDA and CDR2 as SQIVND (reference sequence). This CDR3 spans 14 amino acids. In nucleotides, the CDR3 is TGTGCCAGTAGTATAAGCGGGGGCAGGCAGCCCCAGCATTTT. Translating gives CASSISGGRQPQHF.

This clone was observed a single time. This rearrangement joins TRBV24-1 to TRBJ1-2; no reliable D call. The CDR3 contains 15 residues. The V and J ends lost 6 bases and 4 bases respectively, with 17 bases between them. Germline lookup yields CDR1 KGHDR and CDR2 SFDVKD. The CDR3 DNA reads TGTGCCACCAGTCCCCCGAAAACCACGAGCTATGGCTACACCTTC. Its translation is CATSPPKTTSYGYTF.

The CDR3 bases are TGTGCCAGCAGTAGACAGGGGGGACTGTTTTTT. It yields the protein CASSRQGGLFF. The chain uses TRBV25-1 and TRBJ1-4, with TRBD1 matching over 9 bases. V lost 5 bases to trimming and J lost 13 bases; unmatched junction nucleotides: 2. Looked up from germline, CDR1 is MGHDK and CDR2 is SYGVNS. The CDR3 covers 11 residues.

This clone has a handful of counts. The rearrangement uses TRBV27 and TRBJ1-2; tentatively, D is TRBD1 (5 bases). Germline V gene sequence: CDR1 MNHEY, CDR2 SMNVEV (reference sequence). The CDR3 loop spans 15 amino acids. The V end was cut by 0 bases, the J end by 4 bases, with 12 bases between. CDR3 DNA sequence: TGTGCCAGCAGTTTATCGTTTGGGGGGGTCTATGGCTACACCTTC. Translation: CASSLSFGGVYGYTF.

This sequence joins TRBV7-2 and TRBJ2-2; TRBD1 is a possible D gene (6 bases). The ends were cut back, 5 bases at V and 3 bases at J, with 16 bases in the middle. This CDR3 region has 16 residues. In germline, CDR1 is SGHTA, CDR2 FQGNSA. The CDR3 bases are TGTGCCAGCAGCAGGACGGACAGTCCTTACACCGGGGAGCTGTTTTTT. The encoded protein is CASSRTDSPYTGELFF.

The CDR3: CASSIDDSDTGELFF. CDR3 nucleotides: TGTGCCAGTAGTATAGATGACAGCGACACCGGGGAGCTGTTTTTT. The genes are TRBV19 and TRBJ2-2; D might be TRBD1 (5 bases). Germline V CDR1 and CDR2: LNHDA, SQIVND (reference sequence). The CDR3 is 15 residues long. V was cut by 0 bases and J by 3 bases, with 8 bases left in between.

The rearrangement joins TRBV27 to TRBJ2-6; TRBD1 matches 10 bases. Germline CDR1 reads MNHEY; CDR2 reads SMNVEV (reference sequence). The CDR3 has 16 amino acids. Losses at the gene ends were 4 bases for V and 2 bases for J; bases not matched to a gene: 2. The CDR3 is CASSWTGGPGANVLTF. The CDR3 DNA sequence: TGTGCCAGCAGTTGGACAGGGGGGCCTGGGGCCAACGTCCTGACTTTC.

The chain uses TRBV6-5 and TRBJ1-6; 10 positions match TRBD1. Germline values: CDR1 MNHEY, CDR2 SVGAGI. The ends lost 0 bases at V and 10 bases at J; junction bases unmatched: 6. This CDR3 contains 16 residues. The CDR3 DNA reads TGTGCCAGCAGTTACTCGATACGGGACAGGGGATCACCCCTCCACTTT. Its translation: CASSYSIRDRGSPLHF.

V usage is TRBV6-6 and J usage is TRBJ1-2; possible D gene TRBD1, 6 bases. CDR3 length: 11 amino acids. The V end was cut by 4 bases, the J end by 10 bases, with 10 bases between. Germline V lookup: CDR1 MNHNY, CDR2 SVGAGI (reference sequence). CDR3 in DNA: TGTGCCAGCAGTTCCCAGGGGTCCTACACCTTC. Its protein product is CASSSQGSYTF.

The chain recombines TRBV7-9 with TRBJ1-2; possibly TRBD1 for D (6 bases). This CDR3 is built from 15 residues. V was trimmed by 4 bases and J by 3 bases, leaving 15 bases between them. Germline V gene lookup returns CDR1 SEHNR and CDR2 FQNEAQ (reference sequence). CDR3 nucleotide sequence: TGTGCCAGCAGCTCCATAGGGGGGGATGACTATGGCTACACCTTC. This translates into CASSSIGGDDYGYTF. The full variable domain, completed using reference TRBV7-9 and TRBJ1-2, is DTGVSQNPRHKITKRGQNVTFRCDPISEHNRLYWYRQTLGQGPEFLTYFQNEAQLEKSRLLSDRFSAERPKGSFSTLEIQRTEQGDSAMYLCASSSIGGDDYGYTFGSGTRLTVV.

The chain couples TRBV7-2 to TRBJ2-2; 10 nucleotides align to TRBD2. The CDR3 has 15 amino acids. The germline CDR1 and CDR2 sequences are SGHTA and FQGNSA. With 5 bases clipped from V and 7 bases from J, the junction kept 7 bases outside the gene matches. The CDR3 nucleotides read TGTGCCAGCAGCCTTACCCGGACTAGCGGCGGGGAGCTGTTTTTT. Protein product: CASSLTRTSGGELFF.

The table lists this clone with a count of one. The rearrangement joins TRBV30 to TRBJ2-5; the match to TRBD2 covers 7 bases. CDR1 is GTSNPN, CDR2 SVGIG, per germline (reference sequence). The V gene end was trimmed by 1 base and the J gene end by 5 bases; junction bases not matched to a gene: 4. There are 13 residues in the CDR3. Here the CDR3 DNA reads TGTGCCTGGAGTGGGGGGGGAGGGGAGACCCAGTACTTC. It encodes CAWSGGGGETQYF.

This clone was found once. The chain is built from TRBV28 and TRBJ1-1; D gene ambiguous. V lost 7 bases to trimming and J lost 4 bases, with 7 bases between them. This CDR3 comprises 11 residues. Germline-derived CDR1 and CDR2 are MDHEN and SYDVKM. CDR3 sequence (DNA): TGTGCCAGCAACAGTATCACTGAAGCTTTCTTT. Residues: CASNSITEAFF. The entire variable domain, with the rest obtained from reference TRBV28 and TRBJ1-1, is as follows: DVKVTQSSRYLVKRTGEKVFLECVQDMDHENMFWYRQDPGLGLRLIYFSYDVKMKEKGDIPEGYSVSREKKERFSLILESASTNQTSMYLCASNSITEAFFGQGTRLTVV.

This chain's CDR3 is CASSLGRSYEQYF. DNA of the CDR3: TGTGCCAGCAGCTTGGGCAGATCCTACGAGCAGTACTTC. The chain combines TRBV14 with TRBJ2-7; D ambiguous. The ends were cut back, 5 bases at V and 1 base at J, with 9 bases in the middle. The length of the CDR3 is 13 residues. In germline, CDR1 is SGHDN, CDR2 FVKESK.

V gene TRBV11-3 combines with J gene TRBJ2-1; tentatively, D is TRBD2 (5 bases). This CDR3 has 15 residues. The germline CDR1 and CDR2 sequences are SGHNT and YENEEA. V dropped 1 base and J dropped 7 bases, with 14 bases sitting between them. The CDR3 DNA reads as TGTGCCAGCAGCTTAGTGAGCGGTCTCGGAAATGAGCAGTTCTTC. This sequence encodes CASSLVSGLGNEQFF.

V is TRBV11-3 and J is TRBJ2-1; possible D gene TRBD1, 6 bases. Trimming took off 5 bases at V and 0 bases at J, with 11 bases between the two ends. From germline, CDR1 is SGHNT and CDR2 YENEEA. The CDR3 is 15 amino acids. The DNA of the CDR3 is TGTGCCAGCAGCCCCGACAGGACCTCCTACAATGAGCAGTTCTTC. Protein product: CASSPDRTSYNEQFF. Together with reference TRBV11-3 and TRBJ2-1, the CDR3 gives the full variable domain: EAGVVQSPRYKIIEKKQPVAFWCNPISGHNTLYWYLQNLGQGPELLIRYENEEAVDDSQLPKDRFSAERLKGVDSTLKIQPAELGDSAVYLCASSPDRTSYNEQFFGPGTRLTVL.

The V call is TRBV9, the J call TRBJ1-2, with D possibly being TRBD1 (6 bases). The CDR3 consists of 15 residues. V was trimmed by 4 bases and J by 2 bases, leaving 15 bases between them. Germline CDR1 SGDLS, CDR2 YYNGEE. The CDR3 DNA follows: TGTGCCAGCAGCCCCCAGCAGGGGCTAAACTATGGCTACACCTTC. The encoded protein is CASSPQQGLNYGYTF.

This chain's CDR3 is CALGRTEAFF. Written as DNA, the CDR3 is TGTGCCCTGGGGAGAACTGAAGCTTTCTTT. This chain joins TRBV7-2 and TRBJ1-1, with D unresolved. Germline CDR1 SGHTA, CDR2 FQGNSA. The CDR3 length is 10 residues. Trimming removed 11 bases at V and 5 bases at J, with 9 bases between.

This clone was detected once. The rearrangement links TRBV28 to TRBJ1-6, with TRBD1 identical over 7 bases. Germline CDR1 reads MDHEN; CDR2 reads SYDVKM. The CDR3 loop spans 16 amino acids. The ends lost 2 bases at V and 7 bases at J; junction bases unmatched: 8. CDR3 DNA: TGTGCCAGCAGTTTAACGACAGGGATTGGGAATTCACCCCTCCACTTT. Translating it yields CASSLTTGIGNSPLHF.

This clone was observed a single time. The V gene is TRBV6-5, the J gene TRBJ1-2; D is unclear. The germline V and J ends were trimmed by 0 bases and 8 bases, with 10 bases remaining between them. The CDR3 has 13 residues. Per the germline V gene, CDR1 is MNHEY and CDR2 is SVGAGI. The DNA of the CDR3 is TGTGCCAGCAGTTACTCCTCGGCGGGAGGCTACACCTTC. Translated: CASSYSSAGGYTF.